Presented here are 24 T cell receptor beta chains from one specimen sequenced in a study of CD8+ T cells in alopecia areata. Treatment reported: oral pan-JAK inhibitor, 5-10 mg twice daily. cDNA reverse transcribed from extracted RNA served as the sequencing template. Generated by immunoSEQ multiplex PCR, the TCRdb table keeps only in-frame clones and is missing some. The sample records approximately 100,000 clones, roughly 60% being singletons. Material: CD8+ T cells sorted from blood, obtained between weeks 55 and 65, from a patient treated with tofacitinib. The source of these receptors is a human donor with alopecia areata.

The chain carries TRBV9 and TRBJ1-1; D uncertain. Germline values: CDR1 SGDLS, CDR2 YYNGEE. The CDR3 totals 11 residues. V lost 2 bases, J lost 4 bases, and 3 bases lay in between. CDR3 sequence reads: CASSVSTEAFF. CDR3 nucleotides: TGTGCCAGCAGCGTCTCCACTGAAGCTTTCTTT.

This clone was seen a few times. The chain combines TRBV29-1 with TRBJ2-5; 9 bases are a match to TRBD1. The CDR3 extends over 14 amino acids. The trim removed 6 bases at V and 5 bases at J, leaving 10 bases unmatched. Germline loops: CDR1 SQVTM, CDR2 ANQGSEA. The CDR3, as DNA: TGCAGCGTCCTTGGACAGGGGTGGCTGGAGACCCAGTACTTC. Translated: CSVLGQGWLETQYF. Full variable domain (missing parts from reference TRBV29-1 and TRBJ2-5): SAVISQKPSRDICQRGTSLTIQCQVDSQVTMMFWYRQQPGQSLTLIATANQGSEATYESGFVIDKFPISRPNLTFSTLTVSNMSPEDSSIYLCSVLGQGWLETQYFGPGTRLLVL.

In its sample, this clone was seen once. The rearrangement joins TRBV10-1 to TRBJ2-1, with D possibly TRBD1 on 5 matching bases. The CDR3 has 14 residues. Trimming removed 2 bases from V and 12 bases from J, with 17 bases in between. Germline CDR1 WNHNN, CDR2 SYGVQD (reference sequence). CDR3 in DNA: TGCGCCAGCAGTGAGGGTCCGGCTCACCAGGGGCAGTTCTTC. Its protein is CASSEGPAHQGQFF.

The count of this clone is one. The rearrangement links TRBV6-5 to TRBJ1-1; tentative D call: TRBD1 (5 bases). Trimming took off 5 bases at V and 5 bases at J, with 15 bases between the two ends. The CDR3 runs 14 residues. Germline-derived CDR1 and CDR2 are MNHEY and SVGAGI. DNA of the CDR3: TGTGCCAGCAGTCCCCAGGGTGTTCGGACTGAAGCTTTCTTT. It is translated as CASSPQGVRTEAFF.

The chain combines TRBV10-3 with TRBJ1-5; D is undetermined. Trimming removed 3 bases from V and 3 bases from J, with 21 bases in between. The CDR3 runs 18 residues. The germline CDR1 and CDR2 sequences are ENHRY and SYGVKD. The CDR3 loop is CAISDSNVGLRYNQPQHF. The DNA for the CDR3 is TGTGCCATCAGTGATTCTAATGTGGGGTTGAGGTACAATCAGCCCCAGCATTTT.

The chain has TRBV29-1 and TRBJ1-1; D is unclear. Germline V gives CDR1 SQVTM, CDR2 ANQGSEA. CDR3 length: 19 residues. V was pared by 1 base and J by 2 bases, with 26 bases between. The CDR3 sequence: CSVEANGSPLSLFNTEAFF. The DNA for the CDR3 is TGCAGCGTTGAAGCAAACGGGAGTCCCCTTAGTCTCTTCAACACTGAAGCTTTCTTT.

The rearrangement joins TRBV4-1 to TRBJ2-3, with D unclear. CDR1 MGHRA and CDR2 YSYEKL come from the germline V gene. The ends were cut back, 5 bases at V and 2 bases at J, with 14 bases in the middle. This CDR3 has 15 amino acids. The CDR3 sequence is CASSEYDPNTDTQYF. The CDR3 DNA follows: TGCGCCAGCAGCGAGTACGACCCTAACACAGATACGCAGTATTTT.

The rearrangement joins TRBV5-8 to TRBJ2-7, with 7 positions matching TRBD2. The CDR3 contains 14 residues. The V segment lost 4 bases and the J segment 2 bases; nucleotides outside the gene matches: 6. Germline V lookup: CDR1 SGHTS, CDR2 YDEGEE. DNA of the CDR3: TGTGCCAGCAGCGCGGGGGACGGACCCTACGAGCAGTACTTC. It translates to CASSAGDGPYEQYF.

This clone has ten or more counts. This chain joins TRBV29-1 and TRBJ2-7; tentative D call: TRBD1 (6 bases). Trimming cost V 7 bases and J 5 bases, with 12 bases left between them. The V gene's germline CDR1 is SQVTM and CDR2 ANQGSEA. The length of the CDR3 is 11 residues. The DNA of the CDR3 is TGCAGCGCCCGACAGGACAACGAGCAGTACTTC. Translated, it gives CSARQDNEQYF.

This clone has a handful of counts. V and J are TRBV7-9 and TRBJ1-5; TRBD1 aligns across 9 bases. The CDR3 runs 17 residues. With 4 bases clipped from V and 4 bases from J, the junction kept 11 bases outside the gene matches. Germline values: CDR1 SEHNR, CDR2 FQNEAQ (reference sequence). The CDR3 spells CASSSPGQGGENQPQHF. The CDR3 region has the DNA TGTGCCAGCAGCTCCCCGGGACAGGGAGGAGAGAATCAGCCCCAGCATTTT.

The CDR3 loop is CASNAESGGAQPQHF. The CDR3 DNA is TGTGCCAGCAACGCGGAGTCAGGGGGAGCCCAGCCCCAGCATTTT. The chain is built from TRBV6-1 and TRBJ1-5; 7 nucleotides align to TRBD1. The germline CDR1 and CDR2 sequences are MNHNS and SASEGT. The CDR3 has 15 residues. V lost 7 bases and J lost 7; bases outside the gene matches: 13.

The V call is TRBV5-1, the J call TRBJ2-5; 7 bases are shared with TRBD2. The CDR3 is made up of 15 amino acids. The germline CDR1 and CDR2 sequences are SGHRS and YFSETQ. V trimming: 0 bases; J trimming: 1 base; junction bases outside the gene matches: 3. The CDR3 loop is CASSLVLAVQETQYF. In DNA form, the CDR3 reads TGCGCCAGCAGCTTGGTTCTAGCGGTCCAAGAGACCCAGTACTTC.

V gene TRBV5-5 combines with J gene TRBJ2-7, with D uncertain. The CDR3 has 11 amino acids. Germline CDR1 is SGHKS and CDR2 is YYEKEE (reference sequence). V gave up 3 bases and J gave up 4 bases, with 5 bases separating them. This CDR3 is CASSSPYEQYF. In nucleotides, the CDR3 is TGTGCCAGCAGCTCGCCTTACGAGCAGTACTTC.

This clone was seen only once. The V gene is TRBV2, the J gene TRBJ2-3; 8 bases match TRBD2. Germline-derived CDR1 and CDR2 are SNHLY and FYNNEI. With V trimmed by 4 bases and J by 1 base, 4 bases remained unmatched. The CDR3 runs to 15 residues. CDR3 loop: CASSGLAKGTDTQYF. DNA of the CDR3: TGTGCCAGCAGTGGACTAGCGAAGGGCACAGATACGCAGTATTTT. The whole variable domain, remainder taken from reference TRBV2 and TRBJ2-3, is EPEVTQTPSHQVTQMGQEVILRCVPISNHLYFYWYRQILGQKVEFLVSFYNNEISEKSEIFDDQFSVERPDGSNFTLKIRSTKLEDSAMYFCASSGLAKGTDTQYFGPGTRLTVL.

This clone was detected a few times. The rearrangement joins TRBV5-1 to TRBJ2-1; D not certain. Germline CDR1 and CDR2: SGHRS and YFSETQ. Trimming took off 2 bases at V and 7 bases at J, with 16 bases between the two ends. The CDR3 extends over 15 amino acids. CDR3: CASSFQTTLGNEQFF. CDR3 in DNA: TGCGCCAGCAGCTTCCAGACAACCCTCGGGAATGAGCAGTTCTTC.

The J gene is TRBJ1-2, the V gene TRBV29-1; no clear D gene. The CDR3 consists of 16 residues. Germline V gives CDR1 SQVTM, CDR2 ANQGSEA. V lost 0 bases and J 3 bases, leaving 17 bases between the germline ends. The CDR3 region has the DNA TGCAGCGTTGAAGATCGCGCGGTCAGCAACTACTATGGCTACACCTTC. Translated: CSVEDRAVSNYYGYTF.

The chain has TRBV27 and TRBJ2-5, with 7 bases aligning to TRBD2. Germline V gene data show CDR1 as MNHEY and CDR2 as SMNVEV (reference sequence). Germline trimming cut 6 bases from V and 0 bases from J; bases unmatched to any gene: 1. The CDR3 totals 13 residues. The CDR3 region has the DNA TGTGCCAGCAGGGGGGGGTACCAAGAGACCCAGTACTTC. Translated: CASRGGYQETQYF.

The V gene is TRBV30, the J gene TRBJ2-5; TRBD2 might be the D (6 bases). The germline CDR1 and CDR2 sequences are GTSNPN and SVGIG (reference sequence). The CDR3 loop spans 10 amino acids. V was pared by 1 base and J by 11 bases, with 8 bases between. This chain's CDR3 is CAWSGREQYF. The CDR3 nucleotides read TGTGCCTGGAGTGGGAGGGAGCAGTACTTC.

In nucleotides, the CDR3 is TGTGCCAGCAGCCCAGGGGTGAGCTACGAGCAGTACTTC. Its protein is CASSPGVSYEQYF. The chain links TRBV27 to TRBJ2-7, with D perhaps matching TRBD1 (6 bases). Germline loops: CDR1 MNHEY, CDR2 SMNVEV (reference sequence). Trimming removed 6 bases from V and 3 bases from J, with 12 bases in between. The CDR3 has 13 amino acids.

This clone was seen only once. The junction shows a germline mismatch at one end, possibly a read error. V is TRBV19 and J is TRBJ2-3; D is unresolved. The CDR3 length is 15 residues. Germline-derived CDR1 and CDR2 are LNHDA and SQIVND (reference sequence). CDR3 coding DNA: TGTGCCAGTAGTATAGTGTCGGGTACCACAGATATGCAGTATTTT. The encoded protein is CASSIVSGTTDMQYF.

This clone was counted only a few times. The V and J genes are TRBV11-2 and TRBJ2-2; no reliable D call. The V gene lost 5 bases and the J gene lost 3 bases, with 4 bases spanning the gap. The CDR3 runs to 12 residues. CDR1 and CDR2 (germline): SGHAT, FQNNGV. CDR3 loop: CASSRYTGELFF. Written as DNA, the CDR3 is TGTGCCAGCAGCCGATACACCGGGGAGCTGTTTTTT.

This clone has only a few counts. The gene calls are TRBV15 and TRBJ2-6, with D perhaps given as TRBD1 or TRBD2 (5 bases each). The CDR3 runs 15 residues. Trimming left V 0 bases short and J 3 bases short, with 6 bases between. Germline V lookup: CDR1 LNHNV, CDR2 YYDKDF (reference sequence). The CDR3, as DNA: TGTGCCACCAGCAGAGAGGGGGATGGGGCCAACGTCCTGACTTTC. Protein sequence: CATSREGDGANVLTF.

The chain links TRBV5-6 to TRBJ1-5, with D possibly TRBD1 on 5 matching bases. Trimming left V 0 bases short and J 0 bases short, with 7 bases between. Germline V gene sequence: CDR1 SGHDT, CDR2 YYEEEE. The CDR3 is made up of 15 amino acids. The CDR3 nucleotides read TGTGCCAGCAGCTTGGAGGGGTATAGCAATCAGCCCCAGCATTTT. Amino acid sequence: CASSLEGYSNQPQHF.

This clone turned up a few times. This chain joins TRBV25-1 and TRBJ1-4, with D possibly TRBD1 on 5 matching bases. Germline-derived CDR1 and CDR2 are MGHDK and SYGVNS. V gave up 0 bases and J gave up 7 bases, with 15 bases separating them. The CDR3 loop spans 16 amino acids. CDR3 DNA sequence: TGTGCCAGCAGTGAATACACAGAGAACGGGGGTGAAAAACTGTTTTTT. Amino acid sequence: CASSEYTENGGEKLFF.